The next 12 T cell receptor beta chains were all read from a single sample in a study of blood T cell repertoires in COVID-19. Some clones are missing from TCRdb's copy, which holds only in-frame ones; the method was immunoSEQ multiplex PCR. Of about 240,000 clones in the sample, around 85% are singletons; the top ten hold about 3.3%. Material for sequencing was PBMCs or T cells enriched from blood (not recorded which). These receptors all stem from a woman aged 40-49 years with acute COVID-19.

The chain recombines TRBV12-3 or TRBV12-4 with TRBJ1-1; D unclear. This CDR3 region has 13 residues. The V gene lost 3 bases and the J gene lost 2 bases, with 7 bases spanning the gap. The CDR3 DNA is TGTGCCAGCAGTTTGGTCAGAAACACTGAAGCTTTCTTT. Encoded protein: CASSLVRNTEAFF.

This clone was seen ten or more times. The gene calls are TRBV5-4 and TRBJ2-1, with a weak D call TRBD1 (6 bases). The CDR3 has 15 residues. The germline V and J ends were trimmed by 6 bases and 6 bases, with 19 bases remaining between them. CDR1 and CDR2 from the germline V gene are SGHNT and YYREEE (reference sequence). The CDR3 sequence: CASITQGTSPNEQFF. DNA of the CDR3: TGTGCCAGCATAACCCAGGGGACCTCCCCCAATGAGCAGTTCTTC.

V is TRBV19 and J is TRBJ1-6, with 10 positions matching TRBD1. Trimming at V came to 6 bases and at J to 5 bases, leaving 4 bases not matched to a gene. The CDR3 totals 15 residues. Per the germline V gene, CDR1 is LNHDA and CDR2 is SQIVND (reference sequence). For the CDR3, the DNA is TGTGCCAGTAGGTTCGGGACAGGGGATAATTCACCCCTCCACTTT. This codes for CASRFGTGDNSPLHF.

The chain recombines TRBV3-1 (or the pseudogene TRBV3-2) with TRBJ1-4; 7 bases line up with TRBD1. Trimming removed 2 bases from V and 8 bases from J; junction bases left unmatched: 5. This CDR3 is built from 14 residues. The germline V gene encodes CDR1 LGHDT and CDR2 YNNKEL (reference sequence). Written as DNA, the CDR3 is TGTGCCAGCAGCCAAACAGGGGCGGGGGAAAAACTGTTTTTT. Protein product: CASSQTGAGEKLFF.

This clone was recorded once. V and J are TRBV3-1 (or the pseudogene TRBV3-2) and TRBJ2-5; TRBD2 matches at 7 bases. This CDR3 has 16 residues. The trim removed 1 base at V and 7 bases at J, leaving 12 bases unmatched. CDR1 and CDR2 (germline): LGHDT, YNNKEL (reference sequence). The CDR3 nucleotides read TGTGCCAGCAGCCAAGCCGGGACTAAAGGGCAGGGGACCCAGTACTTC. Encoded protein: CASSQAGTKGQGTQYF.

The rearrangement uses TRBV2 and TRBJ1-5; the D gene is possibly TRBD1 (6 bases). The CDR3 runs 15 residues. CDR1 is SNHLY, CDR2 FYNNEI, per germline. The V end lost 6 bases, the J end lost 2 bases, and 14 bases lay between the germline ends. The CDR3 bases are TGTGCCAGCAGGACAGGTACGGCTGGCAATCAGCCCCAGCATTTT. Protein product: CASRTGTAGNQPQHF.

In this sample, this clone turned up a few times. V and J are TRBV14 and TRBJ2-7; 11 bases align to TRBD2. Trimming removed 3 bases from V and 5 bases from J; junction bases left unmatched: 6. This CDR3 is built from 15 residues. Germline V gives CDR1 SGHDN, CDR2 FVKESK. CDR3 amino acids: CASSQLAGGYHEQYF. The CDR3 DNA follows: TGTGCCAGCAGCCAGCTAGCGGGAGGTTACCACGAGCAGTACTTC.

CDR3 coding DNA: TGTGCCAGCAGCCCAGGGAGGTTAAACACTGAAGCTTTCTTT. This sequence encodes CASSPGRLNTEAFF. The chain recombines TRBV2 with TRBJ1-1, with D tentatively TRBD1 (5 bases). Trimming pared 6 bases from V and 2 bases from J, leaving 13 bases between. The CDR3 spans 14 residues. CDR1 is SNHLY, CDR2 FYNNEI, per germline.

The rearrangement uses TRBV5-1 and TRBJ2-2; weak D call: TRBD1 (6 bases). The CDR3 contains 15 residues. V was pared by 6 bases and J by 3 bases, with 15 bases between. CDR1 and CDR2 (germline): SGHRS, YFSETQ. For the CDR3, the DNA is TGCGCCAGCAAGAAACAGGGCTCGCACACCGGGGAGCTGTTTTTT. Translating gives CASKKQGSHTGELFF.

V and J are TRBV25-1 and TRBJ2-7; 13 nucleotides match TRBD2. This CDR3 has 16 amino acids. Germline values: CDR1 MGHDK, CDR2 SYGVNS. V lost 6 bases and J lost 5; bases outside the gene matches: 10. In DNA, the CDR3 is TGTGCCAGCAGCGACAGCCGGACTAGCGGGAGCCACGAGCAGTACTTC. Amino acid sequence: CASSDSRTSGSHEQYF.

This rearrangement joins TRBV10-3 to TRBJ2-1; D is perhaps TRBD1 (6 bases). The germline V gene has CDR1 ENHRY and CDR2 SYGVKD. The CDR3 extends over 12 amino acids. Deletions cut 8 bases from V and 8 bases from J, with 13 bases between. The CDR3 region is CAIGRGDDEQFF. DNA for the CDR3: TGTGCCATCGGCAGGGGAGATGATGAGCAGTTCTTC.

The chain combines TRBV6-1 with TRBJ2-1; D ambiguous. The length of the CDR3 is 16 residues. V was trimmed by 0 bases and J by 6 bases, leaving 15 bases between them. In germline, CDR1 is MNHNS, CDR2 SASEGT. CDR3 bases: TGTGCCAGCAGTGAAGCACCGGGTCGGATGGGCAATGAGCAGTTCTTC. Translation: CASSEAPGRMGNEQFF.